The 24 T cell receptor beta chains below were found in one sample sequenced in a study of shared clonotypes between healthy human individuals. CD45RO-negative, CCR7-selected cells formed the naive CD8 fraction, which excluded terminally differentiated effector memory CD45RA+ cells. Profiling relied on immunoSEQ multiplex PCR, and the TCRdb table lists in-frame clones only, not all of them. The sample holds around 1.9 million clones, 80% to 95% seen once. The sample comprised naive CD8+ T cells from PBMCs. The receptors stem from a man between 18 and 35 years old in good health. Some clones in this sample may be carry-over from other donors' samples.

The rearrangement uses TRBV6-5 and TRBJ2-7; 10 bases match TRBD2. The CDR3 loop spans 15 amino acids. J lost 5 bases, V lost 5 bases, and 9 bases had no gene match. CDR1 MNHEY and CDR2 SVGAGI come from the germline V gene. CDR3 coding DNA: TGTGCCAGCAGTCTTCTAGCGGGAGCCGCCGACGAGCAGTACTTC. Amino acid sequence: CASSLLAGAADEQYF.

The chain joins TRBV4-3 to TRBJ2-7; 8 positions match TRBD2. CDR1 and CDR2 (germline): LGHNA, YSLEER. V trimming: 0 bases; J trimming: 3 bases; junction bases outside the gene matches: 10. CDR3 length: 17 residues. CDR3: CASSQDSSGRLYYEQYF. The CDR3 DNA is TGCGCCAGCAGCCAAGACTCTAGCGGGCGATTATACTACGAGCAGTACTTC.

The rearrangement links TRBV27 to TRBJ1-2, with 9 bases identical to TRBD1. The germline V gene has CDR1 MNHEY and CDR2 SMNVEV (reference sequence). V lost 6 bases to trimming and J lost 3 bases; unmatched junction nucleotides: 8. The CDR3 spans 15 residues. The CDR3 coding sequence is TGTGCCAGCAGACACCTCACAGGGGGCGACTATGGCTACACCTTC. Residues: CASRHLTGGDYGYTF.

The V gene is TRBV2, the J gene TRBJ2-5; TRBD2 aligns across 7 bases. Germline values: CDR1 SNHLY, CDR2 FYNNEI. The CDR3 has 14 amino acids. The J segment lost 11 bases and the V segment lost 8 bases, leaving 17 bases of the junction unmatched. The CDR3: CASVSGREMGEQYF. CDR3 sequence (DNA): TGTGCCAGCGTCTCGGGGCGGGAGATGGGAGAGCAGTACTTC.

V usage is TRBV9 and J usage is TRBJ2-7; weak D call: TRBD1 (6 bases). Trimming pared 4 bases from V and 3 bases from J, leaving 17 bases between. Germline V lookup: CDR1 SGDLS, CDR2 YYNGEE. The CDR3 sequence is 15 residues long. CDR3 bases: TGTGCCAGCAGCCTTGAAATGGGCAGGGGCTACGAGCAGTACTTC. Translation gives CASSLEMGRGYEQYF.

CDR3 in DNA: TGTGCCAGTAGTGCCGGGGCAACGACCATCTACGAGCAGTACTTC. This codes for CASSAGATTIYEQYF. This rearrangement joins TRBV19 to TRBJ2-7; D tentatively fits TRBD1 or TRBD2 (5 bases each). The CDR3 contains 15 residues. Germline V gene data show CDR1 as LNHDA and CDR2 as SQIVND (reference sequence). V lost 5 bases to trimming and J lost 3 bases, with 17 bases between them.

This CDR3 is CASSPDREGSGELFF. Written as DNA, the CDR3 is TGTGCCAGTAGTCCGGACAGGGAAGGGAGCGGGGAGCTGTTTTTT. J is TRBJ2-2 and V is TRBV19; 8 nucleotides agree with TRBD1. The CDR3 length is 15 residues. The trim removed 5 bases at V and 7 bases at J, leaving 9 bases unmatched. Germline values: CDR1 LNHDA, CDR2 SQIVND (reference sequence).

Written as DNA, the CDR3 is TGTGCCAGCAGTCGCCTCGACGGGGTCCGAACCTACGAGCAGTACTTC. This encodes CASSRLDGVRTYEQYF. This rearrangement joins TRBV28 to TRBJ2-7; a possible D gene is TRBD2 (5 bases). The CDR3 totals 16 residues. Germline V gene sequence: CDR1 MDHEN, CDR2 SYDVKM. V was pared by 5 bases and J by 2 bases, with 19 bases between.

This rearrangement joins TRBV9 to TRBJ2-1, with D possibly matching TRBD2 (6 bases). The CDR3 is made up of 18 amino acids. Trimming removed 4 bases from V and 6 bases from J, with 26 bases in between. Germline V gene data show CDR1 as SGDLS and CDR2 as YYNGEE. CDR3 coding DNA: TGTGCCAGCAGCTCCCCCCCGGGAGACTCCAAGGGTTCCAATGAGCAGTTCTTC. Translated: CASSSPPGDSKGSNEQFF.

The chain combines TRBV5-6 with TRBJ2-1; 8 bases agree with TRBD2. This CDR3 has 16 residues. The germline V gene has CDR1 SGHDT and CDR2 YYEEEE. After removal of 4 bases from V and 8 bases from J, the junction contained 14 bases not matched to a gene. The CDR3 region is CASSPMVAGRGYEQFF. The CDR3 DNA reads TGTGCCAGCAGCCCCATGGTAGCGGGAAGAGGCTATGAGCAGTTCTTC. Full variable domain (rest looked up from reference TRBV5-6 and TRBJ2-1): DAGVTQSPTHLIKTRGQQVTLRCSPKSGHDTVSWYQQALGQGPQFIFQYYEEEERQRGNFPDRFSGHQFPNYSSELNVNALLLGDSALYLCASSPMVAGRGYEQFFGPGTRLTVL.

The J gene is TRBJ1-1, the V gene TRBV5-6; possibly TRBD1 for D (5 bases). Per germline, CDR1 SGHDT and CDR2 YYEEEE. This CDR3 is built from 14 residues. V shed 3 bases and J shed 1 base, with 10 bases lying between them. The CDR3 sequence: CASSWGGPNTEAFF. The CDR3 nucleotides read TGTGCCAGCAGCTGGGGGGGACCGAACACTGAAGCTTTCTTT.

This chain connects TRBV30 to TRBJ1-2, with unresolved D. The germline CDR1 and CDR2 sequences are GTSNPN and SVGIG (reference sequence). The CDR3 loop spans 14 amino acids. Trimming took 6 bases from V and 3 from J, leaving 17 bases between them. The CDR3 nucleotides are TGTGCCTGTTCGCCGGTCAGTCAGTACTATGGCTACACCTTC. Translation gives CACSPVSQYYGYTF.

The chain uses TRBV19 and TRBJ1-1, with D possibly TRBD1 on 6 matching bases. The ends were cut back, 5 bases at V and 6 bases at J, with 13 bases in the middle. The CDR3 sequence is 13 residues long. In germline, CDR1 is LNHDA, CDR2 SQIVND (reference sequence). CDR3 DNA sequence: TGTGCCAGTAGTCTGGGGGCGACGGCTGAAGCTTTCTTT. Translated: CASSLGATAEAFF.

The chain joins TRBV7-2 to TRBJ2-7; D could derive from TRBD1 or TRBD2 (5 bases each). Trimming stripped 4 bases from V and 3 bases from J, with 19 bases between. The germline CDR1 and CDR2 sequences are SGHTA and FQGNSA. The CDR3 runs to 16 residues. CDR3 coding DNA: TGTGCCAGCAGCTCGCCCCTGGGGACCGTGGGCTACGAGCAGTACTTC. This translates into CASSSPLGTVGYEQYF.

Regarding this clone: The sample has other DNA sequences that encode this CDR3 too. This chain connects TRBV9 to TRBJ2-1; D gene ambiguous. The V gene lost 2 bases and the J gene lost 0 bases, with 9 bases spanning the gap. Germline CDR1 SGDLS, CDR2 YYNGEE. The CDR3 consists of 15 residues. This chain's CDR3 is CASSVRQSSYNEQFF. The CDR3 DNA follows: TGTGCCAGCAGCGTTAGGCAGAGCTCCTACAATGAGCAGTTCTTC.

In the case of this clone: The same CDR3 can be traced to other DNA sequences in this sample. The chain uses TRBV5-6 and TRBJ2-7, with D maybe TRBD1 (5 bases). The germline gives CDR1 SGHDT, CDR2 YYEEEE. The CDR3 totals 13 residues. V lost 0 bases, J lost 6 bases, and 10 bases lay in between. The CDR3 sequence is CASSLGVGVEQYF. CDR3 nucleotides: TGTGCCAGCAGCTTGGGGGTAGGGGTCGAGCAGTACTTC.

The chain has TRBV13 and TRBJ2-3; 8 bases are shared with TRBD1. The CDR3 sequence is 14 residues long. Germline assignment: CDR1 PRHDT and CDR2 FYEKMQ (reference sequence). J was trimmed by 6 bases and V by 3 bases; bases with no gene match: 5. The CDR3 here is CASSFAGGPDTQYF. CDR3 coding DNA: TGTGCCAGCAGCTTTGCAGGGGGCCCCGATACGCAGTATTTT.

J is TRBJ2-5 and V is TRBV27; TRBD2 matches 11 bases. The CDR3 sequence is 16 residues long. The V gene end was trimmed by 6 bases and the J gene end by 5 bases; junction bases not matched to a gene: 11. CDR1 and CDR2 (germline): MNHEY, SMNVEV (reference sequence). Here the CDR3 DNA reads TGTGCCAGCAGCTCGTTACTAGCGGGAGCATTGGAGACCCAGTACTTC. Protein sequence: CASSSLLAGALETQYF.

V gene TRBV11-2 combines with J gene TRBJ1-1, with D possibly being TRBD1 (6 bases). Germline CDR1 and CDR2: SGHAT and FQNNGV. V lost 2 bases, J lost 4 bases, and 11 bases lay in between. The CDR3 runs 14 residues. The CDR3 region is CASSLFPDSTEAFF. CDR3 bases: TGTGCCAGCAGCTTATTCCCGGACAGCACTGAAGCTTTCTTT.

The V gene is TRBV13, the J gene TRBJ2-1, with D unclear. Germline CDR1 is PRHDT and CDR2 is FYEKMQ (reference sequence). The CDR3 length is 13 residues. Trimming stripped 4 bases from V and 15 bases from J, with 19 bases between. This CDR3 is CASSSPAAPKTFF. The CDR3 DNA follows: TGTGCCAGCAGCTCTCCGGCGGCCCCAAAGACGTTCTTC.

The CDR3 sequence is CASSFDGEGEETQYF. The CDR3 bases are TGTGCCAGCAGTTTCGATGGTGAAGGGGAAGAGACCCAGTACTTC. This chain joins TRBV27 and TRBJ2-5, with D maybe TRBD1 (5 bases). Trimming left V 3 bases short and J 3 bases short, with 14 bases between. The CDR3 is 15 amino acids. Germline V gene lookup returns CDR1 MNHEY and CDR2 SMNVEV (reference sequence).

The V call is TRBV6-1, the J call TRBJ2-7; a weak D match, TRBD1 (5 bases). This CDR3 is built from 20 residues. Germline values: CDR1 MNHNS, CDR2 SASEGT. Deletions cut 2 bases from V and 3 bases from J, with 29 bases between. In DNA form, the CDR3 reads TGTGCCAGCAGTGAACAGGATTTGGACACGGCAGGTTATGGATTCTACGAGCAGTACTTC. Translated: CASSEQDLDTAGYGFYEQYF.

In nucleotides, the CDR3 is TGTGCCACCAGCAGAGGGTCGGAGGGCCCCGGGGAGCTGTTTTTT. It encodes CATSRGSEGPGELFF. The chain recombines TRBV15 with TRBJ2-2; tentatively, D is TRBD2 (6 bases). CDR1 and CDR2 (germline): LNHNV, YYDKDF (reference sequence). The CDR3 consists of 15 residues. The germline V and J ends were trimmed by 1 base and 6 bases, with 12 bases remaining between them.

The genes are TRBV29-1 and TRBJ2-2, with D possibly being TRBD2 (6 bases). The CDR3 spans 16 residues. Germline values: CDR1 SQVTM, CDR2 ANQGSEA. Trimming pared 6 bases from V and 1 base from J, leaving 18 bases between. The CDR3 here is CSVTTQGLRNTGELFF. The CDR3, as DNA: TGCAGCGTAACCACCCAGGGACTGAGGAACACCGGGGAGCTGTTTTTT.